These 18 T cell receptor beta chains originate from one sample sequenced in a study of blood T cell repertoires in COVID-19. Here immunoSEQ multiplex PCR was the method, and the copy in TCRdb shows in-frame clones only, minus some. The table includes fewer than 300,000 clones, 85% to 90% detected once. Sequences were obtained from peripheral blood. Receptors were obtained from a woman in her thirties or forties who had recovered from COVID-19.

CDR3 coding DNA: TGTGCCAGCAGCCAGACACCCACCGGGGAGCTGTTTTTT. This codes for CASSQTPTGELFF. The chain employs TRBV12-3 or TRBV12-4 and TRBJ2-2; D call uncertain. V dropped 6 bases and J dropped 4 bases, with 9 bases sitting between them. The CDR3 runs to 13 residues.

V gene TRBV30 combines with J gene TRBJ2-3; D gene uncertain. The V end was cut by 4 bases, the J end by 1 base, with 6 bases between. This CDR3 comprises 12 residues. Germline CDR1 and CDR2: GTSNPN and SVGIG (reference sequence). The CDR3 is CAWTRGTDTQYF. The CDR3 DNA is TGTGCCTGGACCCGGGGCACAGATACGCAGTATTTT.

This sequence joins TRBV3-1 (or the pseudogene TRBV3-2) and TRBJ1-4; TRBD1 might be the D (6 bases). There are 14 residues in the CDR3. The germline V gene encodes CDR1 LGHDT and CDR2 YNNKEL (reference sequence). Trimming cost V 6 bases and J 8 bases, with 16 bases left between them. The CDR3 sequence is CASSWIGGEEKLFF. The CDR3 DNA is TGTGCCAGCAGTTGGATTGGGGGCGAGGAAAAACTGTTTTTT.

The chain recombines TRBV21-1 with TRBJ1-1. TRBV21-1 is deemed a pseudogene. The CDR3 length is 15 residues. The CDR3 DNA reads as TGTGCCAGCAGCAAAGGAGGAGGGGTGAACACTGAAGCTTTCTTT. Its translation is CASSKGGGVNTEAFF.

The J gene is TRBJ2-3, the V gene TRBV7-9; a weak D match, TRBD1 (5 bases). Between the trimmed V and J ends, which lost 4 bases and 4 bases, there was a span of 9 bases. The CDR3 loop spans 13 amino acids. The germline CDR1 and CDR2 sequences are SEHNR and FQNEAQ (reference sequence). The CDR3: CASSYQGADTQYF. In nucleotides, the CDR3 is TGTGCCAGCAGCTACCAAGGGGCAGATACGCAGTATTTT.

The rearrangement uses TRBV5-6 and TRBJ2-5; TRBD2 matches 7 bases. CDR3 length: 15 residues. V trimming: 3 bases; J trimming: 4 bases; junction bases outside the gene matches: 9. Germline loops: CDR1 SGHDT, CDR2 YYEEEE. CDR3 sequence: CASSSRGSSLETQYF. Written as DNA, the CDR3 is TGTGCCAGCAGCTCCCGCGGGAGCTCCCTAGAGACCCAGTACTTC.

The genes are TRBV6-6 and TRBJ1-4, with no clear D. With 6 bases removed from V and 2 bases from J, the gap between germline ends came to 13 bases. CDR3 length equals 15 residues. The germline gives CDR1 MNHNY, CDR2 SVGAGI (reference sequence). CDR3 in amino acids: CASSPTAATNEKLFF. Here the CDR3 DNA reads TGTGCCAGCAGCCCCACGGCGGCTACTAATGAAAAACTGTTTTTT.

The rearrangement joins TRBV12-3 or TRBV12-4 to TRBJ1-2; 9 bases are shared with TRBD1. This CDR3 region has 13 residues. V was pared by 6 bases and J by 4 bases, with 3 bases of the junction left unmatched. As DNA, the CDR3 is TGTGCCAGCAGACGGACAGGGGTCTATGGCTACACCTTC. Translation gives CASRRTGVYGYTF.

V and J are TRBV29-1 and TRBJ2-3; TRBD1 is a possible D gene (6 bases). Looked up from germline, CDR1 is SQVTM and CDR2 is ANQGSEA. Trimming pared 1 base from V and 4 bases from J, leaving 9 bases between. The CDR3 spans 13 residues. The CDR3 is CSVEGTGPDTQYF. The CDR3 DNA reads TGCAGCGTTGAAGGTACAGGGCCAGATACGCAGTATTTT.

The genes are TRBV14 and TRBJ1-4; D is undetermined. Germline loops: CDR1 SGHDN, CDR2 FVKESK. V shed 4 bases and J shed 4 bases, with 7 bases lying between them. This CDR3 is 13 amino acids long. The CDR3 loop is CASSRSYNEKLFF. CDR3 bases: TGTGCCAGCAGCCGCAGTTATAATGAAAAACTGTTTTTT.

The CDR3 nucleotides read TGTGCCAGCAGCCAGCGTCCTCTACGGAACACTGAAGCTTTCTTT. It yields the protein CASSQRPLRNTEAFF. V and J are TRBV14 and TRBJ1-1, with unresolved D. Germline CDR1 and CDR2: SGHDN and FVKESK. CDR3 length: 15 residues. V was shortened by 3 bases and J by 1 base, with 12 bases between the two germline ends.

This clone was seen a handful of times. This chain uses TRBV19 with TRBJ2-2, with D possibly matching TRBD2 (8 bases). Trimming took off 4 bases at V and 5 bases at J, with 14 bases between the two ends. Germline CDR1 is LNHDA and CDR2 is SQIVND (reference sequence). The CDR3 extends over 15 amino acids. This chain's CDR3 is CASSTREGATGELFF. The CDR3 bases are TGTGCCAGTAGTACCCGGGAGGGGGCGACCGGGGAGCTGTTTTTT.

J is TRBJ1-3 and V is TRBV7-2, with 7 bases lining up with TRBD1. CDR1 is SGHTA, CDR2 FQGNSA, per germline. The CDR3 runs to 15 residues. After removal of 5 bases from V and 0 bases from J, the junction contained 4 bases not matched to a gene. The CDR3 coding sequence is TGTGCCAGCAGCCGGGACAGCCTCTCTGGAAACACCATATATTTT. It translates to CASSRDSLSGNTIYF.

This chain joins TRBV2 and TRBJ1-1, with a tentative D call TRBD1 (6 bases). Trimming left V 6 bases short and J 10 bases short, with 12 bases between. The germline CDR1 and CDR2 sequences are SNHLY and FYNNEI. The CDR3 runs 11 residues. The CDR3 protein is CASRGGLGAFF. The CDR3 coding sequence is TGTGCCAGCAGGGGGGGGCTAGGAGCTTTCTTT. Full variable domain (missing parts from reference TRBV2 and TRBJ1-1): EPEVTQTPSHQVTQMGQEVILRCVPISNHLYFYWYRQILGQKVEFLVSFYNNEISEKSEIFDDQFSVERPDGSNFTLKIRSTKLEDSAMYFCASRGGLGAFFGQGTRLTVV.

The V call is TRBV25-1, the J call TRBJ1-2, with D possibly matching TRBD1 (5 bases). V was clipped by 1 base and J by 4 bases, with 10 bases between them. The CDR3 runs to 14 residues. Germline V CDR1 and CDR2: MGHDK, SYGVNS. DNA for the CDR3: TGTGCCAGCAGTGAATGGGGCAACAGCTATGGCTACACCTTC. Translating it yields CASSEWGNSYGYTF.

The chain uses TRBV9 and TRBJ2-5; tentative D call: TRBD1 (7 bases). This CDR3 spans 15 amino acids. With 0 bases removed from V and 4 bases from J, the gap between germline ends came to 13 bases. Germline loops: CDR1 SGDLS, CDR2 YYNGEE. CDR3 nucleotides: TGTGCCAGCAGCGTAGCAGGGGGGTGGGGAGAGACCCAGTACTTC. Protein sequence: CASSVAGGWGETQYF.

The chain combines TRBV19 with TRBJ2-3; D is possibly TRBD2 (7 bases). The germline CDR1 and CDR2 sequences are LNHDA and SQIVND (reference sequence). The CDR3 extends over 15 amino acids. V lost 4 bases to trimming and J lost 5 bases, with 16 bases between them. The CDR3 loop is CASSKGGGPGDTQYF. The DNA of the CDR3 is TGTGCCAGTAGTAAGGGGGGAGGGCCTGGAGATACGCAGTATTTT. Filled out from reference TRBV19 and TRBJ2-3, the complete variable domain reads DGGITQSPKYLFRKEGQNVTLSCEQNLNHDAMYWYRQDPGQGLRLIYYSQIVNDFQKGDIAEGYSVSREKKESFPLTVTSAQKNPTAFYLCASSKGGGPGDTQYFGPGTRLTVL.

The V and J genes are TRBV6-5 and TRBJ2-7; 10 nucleotides line up with TRBD1. Looked up from germline, CDR1 is MNHEY and CDR2 is SVGAGI. With V trimmed by 8 bases and J by 2 bases, 6 bases remained unmatched. This CDR3 is 14 amino acids long. This CDR3 reads CASWDRGTPYEQYF. For the CDR3, the DNA is TGTGCCAGCTGGGACAGGGGCACTCCCTACGAGCAGTACTTC.